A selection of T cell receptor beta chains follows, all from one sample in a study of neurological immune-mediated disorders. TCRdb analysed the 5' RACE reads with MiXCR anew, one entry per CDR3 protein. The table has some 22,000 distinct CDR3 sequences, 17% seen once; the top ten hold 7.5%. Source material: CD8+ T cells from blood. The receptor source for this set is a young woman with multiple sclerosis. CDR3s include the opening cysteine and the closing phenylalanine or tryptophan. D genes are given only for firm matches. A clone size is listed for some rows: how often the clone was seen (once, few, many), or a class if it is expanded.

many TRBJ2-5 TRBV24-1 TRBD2 CATSDLGSGGAVYQETQYF TGTGCCACCAGTGATTTGGGTAGCGGGGGGGCCGTTTACCAAGAGACCCAGTACTTC
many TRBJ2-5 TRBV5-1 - CASNPEGGRLQETQYF TGCGCCAGCAACCCGGAGGGGGGTAGACTCCAAGAGACCCAGTACTTC
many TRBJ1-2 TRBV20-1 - CSARDRANYGYTF TGCAGTGCTAGAGACAGGGCTAACTATGGCTACACCTTC
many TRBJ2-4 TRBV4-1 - CASSQSSIAKNIQYF TGCGCCAGCAGCCAATCGTCTATAGCCAAAAACATTCAGTACTTC
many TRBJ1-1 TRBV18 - CASSPSDIPTEAFF TGTGCCAGCTCACCGAGTGACATTCCCACTGAAGCTTTCTTT
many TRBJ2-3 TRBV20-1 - CSARAGPKWGYTQYF TGCAGTGCCCGCGCCGGGCCCAAATGGGGGTATACGCAGTATTTT
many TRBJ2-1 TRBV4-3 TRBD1 CASSQDRTGGGNEQFF TGCGCCAGCAGCCAAGATCGCACAGGGGGCGGGAATGAGCAGTTCTTC
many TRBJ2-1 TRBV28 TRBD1 CASSRPPGTGVYNEQFF TGTGCCAGCAGCCGACCTCCCGGGACAGGAGTCTACAATGAGCAGTTCTTC
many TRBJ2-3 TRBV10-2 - CASSEVYLYTDTQYF TGCGCCAGCAGTGAGGTCTACCTGTACACAGATACGCAGTATTTT
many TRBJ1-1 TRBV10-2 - CASSEVGGKAEAFF TGCGCCAGCAGCGAAGTGGGGGGGAAGGCTGAAGCTTTCTTT
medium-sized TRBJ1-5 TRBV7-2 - CASTEGAEGNQPQHF TGTGCCAGCACAGAGGGCGCCGAAGGCAATCAGCCCCAGCATTTT
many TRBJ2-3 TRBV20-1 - CSASVGTDTQYF TGCAGTGCTAGTGTAGGGACAGATACGCAGTATTTT
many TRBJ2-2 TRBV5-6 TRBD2 CASSPRVAGGELFF TGTGCCAGCAGCCCACGAGTAGCGGGCGGGGAGCTGTTTTTT
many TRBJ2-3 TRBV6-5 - CASSYGTGSTDTQYF TGTGCCAGCAGTTACGGAACAGGGAGCACAGATACGCAGTATTTT
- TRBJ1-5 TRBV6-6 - CASSYSAANQPQHF TGTGCCAGCAGTTACTCGGCAGCTAATCAGCCCCAGCATTTT
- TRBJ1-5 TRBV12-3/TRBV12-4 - CASLQGNNQPQHF TGTGCCAGCCTACAGGGAAACAATCAGCCCCAGCATTTT
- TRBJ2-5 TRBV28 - CASSLATRRETQYF TGTGCCAGCAGTTTGGCTACCAGGCGGGAGACCCAGTACTTC
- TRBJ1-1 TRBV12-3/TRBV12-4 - CASSWGDIGTEAFF TGTGCCAGCAGCTGGGGCGATATTGGGACTGAAGCTTTCTTT
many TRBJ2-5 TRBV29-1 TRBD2 CSVSSGRNSQETQYF TGCAGCGTGTCTAGCGGGAGGAACTCTCAAGAGACCCAGTACTTC
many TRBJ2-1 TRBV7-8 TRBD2 CASAGTSGLYEQFF TGTGCCAGCGCCGGGACTAGCGGGTTGTATGAGCAGTTCTTC
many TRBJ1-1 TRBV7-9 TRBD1 CASSSGQGIEAFF TGTGCCAGCAGCTCTGGACAGGGGATTGAAGCTTTCTTT
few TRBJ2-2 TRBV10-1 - CASSESERETGELFF TGCGCCAGCAGTGAGTCGGAAAGGGAGACCGGGGAGCTGTTTTTT
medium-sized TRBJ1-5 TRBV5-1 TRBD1 CASSLGPDRLEPQHF TGCGCCAGCAGCTTGGGGCCGGACAGGTTAGAGCCCCAGCATTTT
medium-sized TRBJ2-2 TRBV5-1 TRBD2 CASSPSGGTYTGELFF TGCGCCAGCAGCCCTAGCGGGGGAACCTACACCGGGGAGCTGTTTTTT
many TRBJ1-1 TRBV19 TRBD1 CASKVEGATEAFF TGTGCCAGTAAAGTGGAGGGGGCCACTGAAGCTTTCTTT
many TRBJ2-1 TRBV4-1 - CASSQVLGSISYNEQFF TGCGCCAGCAGCCAAGTTCTCGGCAGTATCTCCTACAATGAGCAGTTCTTC
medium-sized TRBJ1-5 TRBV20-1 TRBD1 CSAYRGEAQPQHF TGCAGTGCTTACAGGGGTGAAGCTCAGCCCCAGCATTTT
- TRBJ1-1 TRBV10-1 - CASSAGVSTEAFF TGCGCCAGCAGTGCAGGGGTATCCACTGAAGCTTTCTTT
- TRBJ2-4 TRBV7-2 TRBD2 CASSPTAGENIQYF TGTGCCAGCAGCCCTACGGCGGGAGAGAACATTCAGTACTTC
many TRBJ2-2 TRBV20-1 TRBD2 CSARDLAGLTGELFF TGCAGTGCTAGAGATCTAGCGGGGCTCACCGGGGAGCTGTTTTTT
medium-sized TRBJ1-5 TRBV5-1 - CASSLGGGQPQHF TGCGCCAGCAGCTTGGGGGGTGGTCAGCCCCAGCATTTT
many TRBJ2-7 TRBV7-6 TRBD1 CASSSDRGLGEQYF TGTGCCAGCAGCTCGGACAGGGGGCTAGGAGAGCAGTACTTC
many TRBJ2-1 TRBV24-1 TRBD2 CATSDRSGSSYNEQFF TGTGCCACCAGTGACCGAAGCGGGAGCTCCTACAATGAGCAGTTCTTC
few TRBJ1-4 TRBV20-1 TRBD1 CSAGQGQTNEKLFF TGCAGTGCGGGACAGGGGCAAACTAATGAAAAACTGTTTTTT
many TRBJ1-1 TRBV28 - CASSMGQEGTGTEAFF TGTGCCAGCAGTATGGGGCAGGAGGGAACGGGGACTGAAGCTTTCTTT
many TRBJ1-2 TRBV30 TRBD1 CAWTGGADYGYTF TGTGCCTGGACAGGGGGCGCAGACTATGGCTACACCTTC
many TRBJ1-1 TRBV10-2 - CATGRMNTEAFF TGCGCCACCGGGCGGATGAACACTGAAGCTTTCTTT
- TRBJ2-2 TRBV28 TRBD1 CASTAWDRGRYGVLFF TGTGCCAGCACTGCGTGGGACAGGGGGCGCTACGGGGTGCTGTTTTTT
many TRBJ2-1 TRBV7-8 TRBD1 CASSRAPGQGTYNEQFF TGTGCCAGCAGCCGTGCACCGGGACAGGGGACCTACAATGAGCAGTTCTTC
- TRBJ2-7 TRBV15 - CATSRTGRLSSYEQYF TGTGCCACCAGCAGGACGGGACGCCTGAGCTCCTACGAGCAGTACTTC
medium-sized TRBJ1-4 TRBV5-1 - CASSLMGEKLFF TGCGCCAGCAGCTTGATGGGTGAAAAACTGTTTTTT
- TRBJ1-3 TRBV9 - CASSDPPSSGNTIYF TGTGCCAGCAGCGATCCCCCGAGCTCTGGAAACACCATATATTTT
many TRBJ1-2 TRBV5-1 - CASSSGDYYGYTF TGCGCCAGCAGCTCGGGGGATTACTATGGCTACACCTTC
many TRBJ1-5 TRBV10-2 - CASSVGGDNQPQHF TGCGCCAGCAGTGTTGGAGGGGACAATCAGCCCCAGCATTTT
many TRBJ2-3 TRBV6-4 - CASSASGGATDTQYF TGTGCCAGCAGTGCATCAGGAGGGGCCACAGATACGCAGTATTTT
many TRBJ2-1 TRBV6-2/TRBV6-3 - CASKTRLPTTLIF TGTGCCAGCAAAACGAGACTACCGACGACCCTCATCTTC
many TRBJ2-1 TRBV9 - CASSVEGLSGNEQFF TGTGCCAGCAGCGTAGAGGGACTCTCGGGGAATGAGCAGTTCTTC
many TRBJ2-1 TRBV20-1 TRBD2 CSARDLAGHNEQFF TGCAGTGCTAGAGACCTAGCGGGACACAATGAGCAGTTCTTC
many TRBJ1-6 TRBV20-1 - CSAGDRRGSDNSPLHF TGCAGTGCTGGCGACCGTCGGGGAAGCGATAATTCACCCCTCCACTTT
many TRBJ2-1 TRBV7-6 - CASSFGLGDEQFF TGTGCCAGCAGCTTTGGGCTCGGGGATGAGCAGTTCTTC